A selection of T cell receptor beta chains follows, all from one sample in a study of graft-versus-host responses after intestinal transplantation. The data were produced by immunoSEQ multiplex PCR, yet TCRdb's version contains in-frame clones alone and is incomplete. This table holds tens of thousands of clones, around 78% found once. The source was PBMCs, collected 28 days after intestinal transplant. These receptors were taken from a human patient who received an intestinal transplant, so some T cells may come from the graft donor. Each CDR3 is given with its conserved first and last residue. Size tells how often a clone was seen (once, few, many) or the class of an expanded clone, and some rows leave it out.

abundance,j_gene,v_gene,CDR3aa
once,TRBJ2-5,TRBV6-1,CASSEMDGRAPRETQYF
NA,TRBJ1-2,TRBV11-2,CASSLDLTGAKWCTF
NA,TRBJ2-7,TRBV9,CASSTTDSYEQYF
NA,TRBJ2-1,TRBV14,CASSQADSSGRARDNEQFF
NA,TRBJ1-3,TRBV4-3,CASSQPGQNAGNTIYF
NA,TRBJ2-1,TRBV5-1,CASSLDGPERSNEQFF
NA,TRBJ2-3,TRBV5-4,CASSLWARGNFTDTQYF
few,TRBJ2-7,TRBV10-1,CASSRDPSSYEQYF
NA,TRBJ2-2,TRBV5-4,CASSFPGTSPGELFF
NA,TRBJ1-5,TRBV28,CASSFPGTGSQPQHF
NA,TRBJ2-1,TRBV28,CASSYGGNYEQFF
once,TRBJ2-1,TRBV7-3,CASSLLPSGTYNEQFF
NA,TRBJ1-1,TRBV21-1,CASSRRDRGENTEAFF
NA,TRBJ2-7,TRBV7-9,CASSLAGGPEQYF
few,TRBJ2-1,TRBV27,CASSFYNEQFF
NA,NA,TRBV18,CASSPLGALYSYEQYF
NA,TRBJ2-1,TRBV9,CASSVGGTGNNEQFF
NA,TRBJ2-7,TRBV7-5,CVRNYEQYF
NA,TRBJ1-4,TRBV6-4,CASSDGTYTTNEKLFF
NA,TRBJ2-1,TRBV4-2,CASSQERAQNNEQFF
NA,TRBJ2-2,TRBV7-3,CASSLRGLVTNTGELFF
NA,TRBJ2-1,TRBV6-4,CASRASGATYNEQFF
NA,TRBJ1-1,TRBV19,CASSIDGNTEAFF
NA,TRBJ1-2,TRBV28,CASSSGQGEGYTF